The 3 T cell receptor beta chains below all came from one sample that was sequenced in a study of cytotoxic CD8 clonotypes in ibrutinib-treated CLL. Only in-frame clones appear in the TCRdb table, and some are missing; sequencing was by immunoSEQ multiplex PCR. The sample lists about 39,000 clones; 65% to 70% were seen once. Here the sequenced sample was PBMCs, taken at disease progression, from a patient treated with ibrutinib. Source of these receptors: a human donor with chronic lymphocytic leukemia.

Sample share makes this clone medium-sized. The rearrangement links TRBV6-4 to TRBJ2-1; 14 positions agree with TRBD2. The germline gives CDR1 MRHNA, CDR2 SNTAGT. This CDR3 is 15 amino acids long. With 3 bases clipped from V and 14 bases from J, the junction kept 9 bases outside the gene matches. CDR3 protein: CASSEGLAGAGFKFF. DNA for the CDR3: TGTGCCAGCAGTGAGGGACTAGCGGGAGCAGGCTTCAAGTTCTTC.

This chain joins TRBV7-8 and TRBJ2-5; possible D gene TRBD1, 5 bases. Trimming removed 2 bases from V and 1 base from J, with 8 bases in between. CDR1 SGHVS and CDR2 FQNEAQ come from the germline V gene. This CDR3 is built from 14 residues. CDR3 coding DNA: TGTGCCAGCAGCTTATACAGGCTCCAAGAGACCCAGTACTTC. It specifies CASSLYRLQETQYF.

This chain joins TRBV11-2 and TRBJ2-1; D is possibly TRBD2 (5 bases). Trimming left V 4 bases short and J 4 bases short, with 8 bases between. CDR1 and CDR2 (germline): SGHAT, FQNNGV. This CDR3 is built from 13 residues. CDR3 region: CASSSGIYNEQFF. CDR3 nucleotide sequence: TGTGCCAGCAGCTCCGGGATATACAATGAGCAGTTCTTC. The full variable domain, completed using reference TRBV11-2 and TRBJ2-1, is EAGVAQSPRYKIIEKRQSVAFWCNPISGHATLYWYQQILGQGPKLLIQFQNNGVVDDSQLPKDRFSAERLKGVDSTLKIQPAKLEDSAVYLCASSSGIYNEQFFGPGTRLTVL.